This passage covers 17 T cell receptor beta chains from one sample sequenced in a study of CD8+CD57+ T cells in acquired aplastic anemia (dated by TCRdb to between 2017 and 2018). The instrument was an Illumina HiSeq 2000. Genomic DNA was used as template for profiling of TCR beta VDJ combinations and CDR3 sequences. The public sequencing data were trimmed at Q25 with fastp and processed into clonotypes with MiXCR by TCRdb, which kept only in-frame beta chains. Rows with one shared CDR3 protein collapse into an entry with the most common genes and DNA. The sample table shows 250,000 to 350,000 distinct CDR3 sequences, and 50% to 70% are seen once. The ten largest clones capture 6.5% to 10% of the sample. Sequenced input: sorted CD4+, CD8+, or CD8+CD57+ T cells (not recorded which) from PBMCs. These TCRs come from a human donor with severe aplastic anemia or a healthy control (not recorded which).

The DNA of the CDR3 is TGTGCCAGCAGCTTAGATGCGTTTCACGAGCAGTACTTC. It codes for CASSLDAFHEQYF. The chain joins TRBV11-2 to TRBJ2-7; unclear D gene. Trimming pared 0 bases from V and 5 bases from J, leaving 8 bases between. CDR3 length: 13 residues. The V gene's germline CDR1 is SGHAT and CDR2 FQNNGV.

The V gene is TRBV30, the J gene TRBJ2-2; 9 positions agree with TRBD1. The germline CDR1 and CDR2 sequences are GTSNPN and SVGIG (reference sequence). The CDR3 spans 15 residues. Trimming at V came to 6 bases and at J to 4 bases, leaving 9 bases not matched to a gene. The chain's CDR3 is CACLYRDRATGELFF. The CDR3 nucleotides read TGTGCCTGTCTGTACCGGGACAGGGCCACCGGGGAGCTGTTTTTT.

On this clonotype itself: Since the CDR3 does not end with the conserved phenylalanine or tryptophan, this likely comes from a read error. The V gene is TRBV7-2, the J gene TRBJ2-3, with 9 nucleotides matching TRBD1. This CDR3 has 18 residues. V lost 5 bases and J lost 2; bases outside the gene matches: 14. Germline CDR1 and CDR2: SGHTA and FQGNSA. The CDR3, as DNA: TGTGCCAGCAGCCAAGACTCACTCGGGACAGGGACCACAGATACGCAGTATCTT. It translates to CASSQDSLGTGTTDTQYL.

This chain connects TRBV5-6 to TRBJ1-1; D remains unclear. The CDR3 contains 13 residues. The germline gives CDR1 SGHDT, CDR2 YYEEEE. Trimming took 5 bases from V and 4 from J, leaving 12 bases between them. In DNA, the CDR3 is TGTGCCAGCAGGGAACGTGCCCCCACTGAAGCTTTCTTT. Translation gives CASRERAPTEAFF.

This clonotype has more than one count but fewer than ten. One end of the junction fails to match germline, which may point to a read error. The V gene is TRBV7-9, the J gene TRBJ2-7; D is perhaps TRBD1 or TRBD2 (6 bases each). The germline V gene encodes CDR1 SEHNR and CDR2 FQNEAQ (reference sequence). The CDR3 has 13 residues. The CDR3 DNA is TGCGCCAGCAGCTTCGGAGGGGGCTACGAGCAGTACTTC. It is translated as CASSFGGGYEQYF.

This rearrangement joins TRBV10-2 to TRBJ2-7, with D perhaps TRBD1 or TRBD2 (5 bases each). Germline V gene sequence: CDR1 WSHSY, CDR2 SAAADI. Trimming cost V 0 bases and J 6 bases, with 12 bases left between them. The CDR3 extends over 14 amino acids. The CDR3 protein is CASSESWGPCEQYF. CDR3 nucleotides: TGCGCCAGCAGTGAGTCCTGGGGACCCTGCGAGCAGTACTTC.

The CDR3 loop is CASSDRGYEQYF. The DNA for the CDR3 is TGTGCCAGTAGTGACAGGGGCTACGAGCAGTACTTC. V is TRBV19 and J is TRBJ2-7, with 8 bases lining up with TRBD1. The CDR3 loop spans 12 amino acids. Trimming removed 5 bases from V and 3 bases from J; junction bases left unmatched: 0. Germline values: CDR1 LNHDA, CDR2 SQIVND (reference sequence).

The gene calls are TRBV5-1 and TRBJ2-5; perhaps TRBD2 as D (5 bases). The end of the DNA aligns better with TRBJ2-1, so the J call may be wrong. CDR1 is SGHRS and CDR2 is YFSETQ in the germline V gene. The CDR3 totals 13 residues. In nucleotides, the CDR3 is TGCGCCAGCAGCTTAGTCGGGGTAACTGAGCAGTTCTTC. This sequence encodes CASSLVGVTEQFF.

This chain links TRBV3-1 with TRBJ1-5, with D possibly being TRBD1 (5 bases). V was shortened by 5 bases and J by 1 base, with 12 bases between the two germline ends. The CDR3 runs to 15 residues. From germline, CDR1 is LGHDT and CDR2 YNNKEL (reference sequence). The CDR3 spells CASSKGGGSNQPQHF. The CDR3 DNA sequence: TGTGCCAGCAGCAAAGGTGGGGGAAGCAATCAGCCCCAGCATTTT. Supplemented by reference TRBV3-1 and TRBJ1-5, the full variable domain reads DTAVSQTPKYLVTQMGNDKSIKCEQNLGHDTMYWYKQDSKKFLKIMFSYNNKELIINETVPNRFSPKSPDKAHLNLHINSLELGDSAVYFCASSKGGGSNQPQHFGDGTRLSIL.

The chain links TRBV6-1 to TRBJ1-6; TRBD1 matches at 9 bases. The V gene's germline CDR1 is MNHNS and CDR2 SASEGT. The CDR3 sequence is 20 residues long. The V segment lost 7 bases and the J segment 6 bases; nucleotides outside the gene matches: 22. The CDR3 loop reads CASILQQGAYRATINSPLHF. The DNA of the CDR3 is TGTGCCAGCATTCTCCAACAGGGGGCTTACCGGGCCACTATTAATTCACCCCTCCACTTT.

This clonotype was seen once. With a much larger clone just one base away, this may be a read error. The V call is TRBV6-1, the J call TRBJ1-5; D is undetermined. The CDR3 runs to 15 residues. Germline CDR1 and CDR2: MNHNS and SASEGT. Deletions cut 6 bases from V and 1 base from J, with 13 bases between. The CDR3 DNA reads TGTGCCAGCAGGAGGGCGGATAGAAGCAATCAGCCCCAGCATTTT. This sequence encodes CASRRADRSNQPQHF.

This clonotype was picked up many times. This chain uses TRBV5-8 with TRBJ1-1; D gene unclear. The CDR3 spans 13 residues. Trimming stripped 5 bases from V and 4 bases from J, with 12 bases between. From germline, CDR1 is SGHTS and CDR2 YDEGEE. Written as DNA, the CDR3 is TGTGCCAGCAGGCACCAGGATGGCACTGAAGCTTTCTTT. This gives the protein CASRHQDGTEAFF. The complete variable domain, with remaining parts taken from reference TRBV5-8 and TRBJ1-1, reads EAGVTQSPTHLIKTRGQQATLRCSPISGHTSVYWYQQALGLGLQFLLWYDEGEERNRGNFPPRFSGRQFPNYSSELNVNALELEDSALYLCASRHQDGTEAFFGQGTRLTVV.

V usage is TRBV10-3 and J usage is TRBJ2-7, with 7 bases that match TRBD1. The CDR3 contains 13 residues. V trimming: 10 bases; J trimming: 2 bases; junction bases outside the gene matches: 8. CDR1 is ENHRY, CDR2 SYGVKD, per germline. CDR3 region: CASRNRGPYEQYF. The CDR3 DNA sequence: TGTGCCAGCAGGAACAGGGGACCCTACGAGCAGTACTTC.

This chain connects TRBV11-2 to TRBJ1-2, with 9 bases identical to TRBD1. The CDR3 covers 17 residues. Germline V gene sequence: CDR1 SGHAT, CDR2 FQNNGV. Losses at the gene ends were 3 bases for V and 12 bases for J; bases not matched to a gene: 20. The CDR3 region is CASSFPRDRATSHDHTF. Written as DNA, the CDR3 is TGTGCCAGCAGCTTCCCCCGGGACAGGGCCACTTCTCATGACCACACCTTC.

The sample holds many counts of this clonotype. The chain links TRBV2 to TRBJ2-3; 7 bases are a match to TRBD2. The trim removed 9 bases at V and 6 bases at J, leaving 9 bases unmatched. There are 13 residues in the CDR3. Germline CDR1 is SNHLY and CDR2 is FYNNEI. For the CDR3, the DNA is TGTGCCAGAGCGGGACCGACGATGGATACGCAGTATTTT. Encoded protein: CARAGPTMDTQYF.

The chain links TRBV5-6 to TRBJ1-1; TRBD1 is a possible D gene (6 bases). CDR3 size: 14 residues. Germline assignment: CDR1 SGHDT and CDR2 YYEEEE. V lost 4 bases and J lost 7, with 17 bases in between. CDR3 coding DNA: TGTGCCAGCAGCCGGGGGGCGGCTCGTAGTGAAGCTTTCTTT. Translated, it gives CASSRGAARSEAFF.

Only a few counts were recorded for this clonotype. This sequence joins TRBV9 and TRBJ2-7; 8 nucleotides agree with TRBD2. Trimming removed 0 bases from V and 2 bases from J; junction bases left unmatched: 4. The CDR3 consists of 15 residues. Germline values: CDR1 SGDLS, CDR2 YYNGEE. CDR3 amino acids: CASSVGAGGAYEQYF. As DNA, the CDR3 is TGTGCCAGCAGCGTAGGGGCGGGAGGTGCCTACGAGCAGTACTTC.